This entry lists 19 T cell receptor beta chains sequenced from one sample in a study of blood T cell repertoires in COVID-19 (dated by TCRdb to 2019 to 2021). Libraries came from the immunoSEQ multiplex PCR assay. In TCRdb, the immuneACCESS table is reduced to in-frame sequences with V and J assigned. These tables do not hold every clone; where another copy was compared, an unresolved V gene accounts for under half, and the others remain unexplained. This sample is represented by fewer than 350,000 clones; around 87% of them were singletons. The ten biggest clones cover roughly 1.6% of the sample. Sequencing used PBMCs or T cells enriched from blood (not recorded which). The receptors come from a woman under 30 with acute COVID-19.

The chain combines TRBV7-2 with TRBJ1-2, with TRBD1 as a possible D gene (5 bases). V lost 1 base and J 2 bases, leaving 11 bases between the germline ends. The CDR3 totals 15 residues. The germline V gene has CDR1 SGHTA and CDR2 FQGNSA. CDR3 nucleotide sequence: TGTGCCAGCAGCTTAGAGGGGCTCGAGAACTATGGCTACACCTTC. This encodes CASSLEGLENYGYTF.

This sequence joins TRBV4-1 and TRBJ2-1, with D perhaps matching TRBD2 (5 bases). V lost 4 bases and J 9 bases, leaving 13 bases between the germline ends. There are 13 residues in the CDR3. Per germline, CDR1 MGHRA and CDR2 YSYEKL. The CDR3 region has the DNA TGCGCCAGCAGCCGATCGGGATCGGCTGAGCAGTTCTTC. Translated: CASSRSGSAEQFF.

The chain joins TRBV28 to TRBJ1-1, with D unresolved. Per germline, CDR1 MDHEN and CDR2 SYDVKM. This CDR3 spans 13 amino acids. The V and J ends lost 2 bases and 10 bases respectively, with 14 bases between them. In nucleotides, the CDR3 is TGTGCCAGCAGTTTACAACTAGCCCTAAGAGCTTTCTTT. Translating it yields CASSLQLALRAFF.

This clone has just a few counts. J is TRBJ2-7 and V is TRBV5-1, with D hard to call. The ends were cut back, 4 bases at V and 4 bases at J, with 12 bases in the middle. Germline V gene sequence: CDR1 SGHRS, CDR2 YFSETQ. The CDR3 loop spans 13 amino acids. Here the CDR3 DNA reads TGCGCCAGCAGCCCCACTACAAATTACGAGCAGTACTTC. Translated, it gives CASSPTTNYEQYF.

The rearrangement joins TRBV7-6 to TRBJ2-3; 8 nucleotides align to TRBD2. After removal of 0 bases from V and 1 base from J, the junction contained 6 bases not matched to a gene. Germline CDR1 SGHVS, CDR2 FNYEAQ. The CDR3 is 17 residues long. The chain's CDR3 is CASSLAASGRRTDTQYF. CDR3 coding DNA: TGTGCCAGCAGCTTAGCGGCGAGCGGGAGACGCACAGATACGCAGTATTTT.

The chain couples TRBV30 to TRBJ2-7; TRBD1 aligns across 7 bases. CDR3 length equals 20 residues. The J segment lost 2 bases and the V segment lost 0 bases, leaving 22 bases of the junction unmatched. Germline-derived CDR1 and CDR2 are GTSNPN and SVGIG (reference sequence). This chain's CDR3 is CAWSVPPSSSQLGTAYEQYF. The CDR3 bases are TGTGCCTGGAGTGTACCACCTTCATCTTCCCAACTCGGGACAGCCTACGAGCAGTACTTC.

The chain couples TRBV5-1 to TRBJ1-6, with a tentative D call TRBD1 (5 bases). V was cut by 3 bases and J by 12 bases, with 16 bases left in between. This CDR3 region has 14 residues. CDR1 and CDR2 from the germline V gene are SGHRS and YFSETQ. The CDR3 protein is CASSSSGGEEPLHF. In DNA, the CDR3 is TGCGCCAGCAGCTCCTCGGGGGGGGAGGAACCCCTCCACTTT.

The genes are TRBV9 and TRBJ2-3; 7 nucleotides agree with TRBD2. The CDR3 has 14 amino acids. Trimming cost V 4 bases and J 1 base; bases outside gene matches: 3. The V gene's germline CDR1 is SGDLS and CDR2 YYNGEE. Here the CDR3 DNA reads TGTGCCAGCAGCTCGGCGGGAGGCACAGATACGCAGTATTTT. Protein: CASSSAGGTDTQYF.

This clone was detected only a few times. In DNA form, the CDR3 reads TGTGCCAGTAGTTCTAGAAGACTAGCGGGAGGGACTACCTCCTACGAGCAGTACTTC. Its translation: CASSSRRLAGGTTSYEQYF. This chain uses TRBV19 with TRBJ2-7, with 14 bases aligning to TRBD2. This CDR3 has 19 amino acids. Germline lookup yields CDR1 LNHDA and CDR2 SQIVND (reference sequence). J was trimmed by 0 bases and V by 5 bases; bases with no gene match: 12.

The chain joins TRBV3-1 (or the pseudogene TRBV3-2) to TRBJ2-3; D gene uncertain. Germline CDR1 and CDR2: LGHDT and YNNKEL (reference sequence). The CDR3 has 16 amino acids. Between the trimmed V and J ends, which lost 1 base and 2 bases, there was a span of 13 bases. The CDR3 sequence is CASSQVNTLATDTQYF. The CDR3 DNA sequence: TGTGCCAGCAGCCAAGTGAATACTCTTGCCACAGATACGCAGTATTTT.

This clone has a single count. The V gene is TRBV18, the J gene TRBJ1-1, with 7 bases matching TRBD1. Germline V gene data show CDR1 as KGHSH and CDR2 as LQKENI. V trimming: 5 bases; J trimming: 3 bases; junction bases outside the gene matches: 3. The CDR3 loop spans 13 amino acids. The CDR3 spells CASSAGTDTEAFF. CDR3 nucleotides: TGTGCCAGCTCAGCCGGGACAGACACTGAAGCTTTCTTT.

The CDR3 region has the DNA TGTGCCAGCAGCGGGAGGGCCCCCGGGGAGCTGTTTTTT. This sequence encodes CASSGRAPGELFF. The V and J genes are TRBV7-8 and TRBJ2-2; the match to TRBD2 covers 7 bases. The germline V gene has CDR1 SGHVS and CDR2 FQNEAQ. The CDR3 loop spans 13 amino acids. Losses at the gene ends were 5 bases for V and 6 bases for J; bases not matched to a gene: 3.

The chain has TRBV11-2 and TRBJ2-7, with 7 bases identical to TRBD1. The CDR3 is 14 amino acids. CDR1 and CDR2 (germline): SGHAT, FQNNGV. V trimming: 2 bases; J trimming: 3 bases; junction bases outside the gene matches: 4. The CDR3 DNA is TGTGCCAGCAGCTTACTCCGGGACAGCTACGAGCAGTACTTC. Translated, it gives CASSLLRDSYEQYF.

This chain connects TRBV6-5 to TRBJ1-2; D might be TRBD1 (5 bases). Per the germline V gene, CDR1 is MNHEY and CDR2 is SVGAGI. The ends were cut back, 2 bases at V and 3 bases at J, with 16 bases in the middle. The CDR3 loop spans 16 amino acids. DNA for the CDR3: TGTGCCAGCAGTTACGGTCAGGGCCGCCGACACTATGGCTACACCTTC. This translates into CASSYGQGRRHYGYTF.

Only a few counts were recorded for this clone. The chain combines TRBV13 with TRBJ2-5; 8 bases fit TRBD2. Per the germline V gene, CDR1 is PRHDT and CDR2 is FYEKMQ (reference sequence). V shed 2 bases and J 0 bases; nucleotides not matched to a gene: 5. The CDR3 sequence is 16 residues long. The CDR3: CASSLRTSRNQETQYF. The CDR3 coding sequence is TGTGCCAGCAGCTTACGGACTAGCAGGAACCAAGAGACCCAGTACTTC.

The gene calls are TRBV14 and TRBJ2-7, with D unresolved. The CDR3 runs to 16 residues. V lost 1 base to trimming and J lost 1 base, with 14 bases between them. CDR1 and CDR2 from the germline V gene are SGHDN and FVKESK. CDR3 loop: CASSQAIVDGSYEQYF. DNA for the CDR3: TGTGCCAGCAGCCAAGCAATCGTCGACGGGTCCTACGAGCAGTACTTC.

The chain has TRBV7-8 and TRBJ2-3; TRBD2 might be the D (5 bases). V dropped 7 bases and J dropped 3 bases, with 11 bases sitting between them. This CDR3 region has 13 residues. Per germline, CDR1 SGHVS and CDR2 FQNEAQ. For the CDR3, the DNA is TGTGCCAGCACGAGCGGATCAACAGATACGCAGTATTTT. It is translated as CASTSGSTDTQYF.

The V gene is TRBV19, the J gene TRBJ2-1; TRBD2 matches at 7 bases. This CDR3 is 13 amino acids long. V dropped 5 bases and J dropped 8; count of bases not matched to a gene: 6. Germline lookup yields CDR1 LNHDA and CDR2 SQIVND (reference sequence). The CDR3 region is CASSPRTRYEQFF. The CDR3 nucleotides are TGTGCCAGTAGTCCCCGGACTAGATATGAGCAGTTCTTC.

The rearrangement joins TRBV7-2 to TRBJ1-2, with 10 bases matching TRBD1. Trimming cost V 3 bases and J 9 bases; bases outside gene matches: 7. Germline-derived CDR1 and CDR2 are SGHTA and FQGNSA. The CDR3 is 14 residues long. The CDR3 DNA sequence: TGTGCCAGCAGCTTGGGAGGGACAGGGGCCAGCTACACCTTC. This codes for CASSLGGTGASYTF.